Below are 3 T cell receptor beta chains sequenced from a single sample in a study of blood T cells in healthy people across ages. With a J-beta primer mix and a sample-barcoded 5' primer, a second PCR ran about 7 to 11 cycles. TCRdb called the 5' RACE reads again in MiXCR, with one record for every CDR3 protein. The sample yields over 1,500,000 distinct CDR3 sequences, approximately 40% seen once. The sample taken for sequencing was blood. These receptor sequences come from a human donor in good health.

Only a few counts were recorded for this clonotype. The V and J genes are TRBV29-1 and TRBJ1-2; weak D call: TRBD1 (6 bases). Looked up from germline, CDR1 is SQVTM and CDR2 is ANQGSEA. CDR3 size: 14 residues. V lost 1 base, J lost 5 bases, and 14 bases lay in between. The CDR3 protein is CSVEVPGAGYGYTF. In nucleotides, the CDR3 is TGCAGCGTTGAAGTGCCGGGGGCTGGGTATGGCTACACCTTC.

This clonotype was detected many times. The chain has TRBV7-6 and TRBJ2-6; D is perhaps TRBD2 (6 bases). Germline loops: CDR1 SGHVS, CDR2 FNYEAQ. This CDR3 has 16 amino acids. With 5 bases removed from V and 0 bases from J, the gap between germline ends came to 11 bases. The CDR3 reads CASSRSGVSGANVLTF. In nucleotides, the CDR3 is TGTGCCAGCAGCCGTTCGGGGGTCTCTGGGGCCAACGTCCTGACTTTC.

This chain uses TRBV29-1 with TRBJ1-4, with 8 bases aligning to TRBD1. Germline CDR1 reads SQVTM; CDR2 reads ANQGSEA. J lost 3 bases, V lost 7 bases, and 4 bases had no gene match. CDR3 length: 13 amino acids. The CDR3 nucleotides are TGCAGCGGGGCACAGGGGGCTAATGAAAAACTGTTTTTT. The encoded protein is CSGAQGANEKLFF.